This section outlines one T cell receptor (beta chain) sequence together with its context. Its antigen is currently unknown. This specimen belongs to a study of metastatic and nonmetastatic thyroid tumors. Study-level information: Peripheral blood and tumor or nodule samples from malignant and benign thyroid patients were compared.

V lost 4 bases to trimming and J lost 5 bases, with 11 bases between them. In germline, CDR1 is LGHNA, CDR2 YNFKEQ. There are 13 residues in the CDR3. No patient received treatment before thyroid surgery. Per the authors' pipeline: Clinicopathological groups of papillary thyroid cancer showed CDR3 differences that were used to build a distant-metastasis classifier. MiXCR reprocessed the PCR reads for TCRdb. These V and J calls derive from TCRdb rather than the authors' analysis. The repertoire holds about 49,000 clones, with around 20% as singletons. Study-wide points: Patients with malignant thyroid tumors reportedly had significantly higher TCR beta diversity than those with benign nodules, in blood and tumor.

Sequencing was done on a sample of blood. The rearrangement joins TRBV4-2 to TRBJ2-5; D unresolved. The receptor was derived from a female donor with papillary thyroid cancer or a benign thyroid nodule (not recorded which). Some clones in this sample may be carry-over from other donors' samples. CDR3 DNA sequence: TGTGCCAGCAGCCCCGGGTTTGGGGAGACCCAGTACTTC. It translates to CASSPGFGETQYF.